A single sample is the source of the 8 T cell receptor beta chains below, sequenced in a study of long-term antiretroviral therapy in people with HIV. Version v3.0 of the immunoSEQ assay was performed at survey level. Sequenced by immunoSEQ multiplex PCR; TCRdb stores in-frame clones only, minus some. The table lists fewer than 25,000 clones, 80% to 85% of them singletons, with under 3.5% in the top ten. Sequenced here: unsorted PBMCs, sampled 1.9 years after starting antiretroviral therapy. The origin of the receptors is a woman aged 50 to 60 with HIV.

The V gene is TRBV5-4, the J gene TRBJ1-1, with D tentatively TRBD1 (5 bases). The CDR3 runs 13 residues. V was trimmed by 7 bases and J by 1 base, leaving 11 bases between them. CDR1 SGHNT and CDR2 YYREEE come from the germline V gene (reference sequence). The CDR3 DNA follows: TGTGCCAGCTCCTTCGGGGGGAACACTGAAGCTTTCTTT. Its protein product is CASSFGGNTEAFF.

The chain recombines TRBV6-4 with TRBJ1-2; 7 nucleotides agree with TRBD1. Trimming removed 6 bases from V and 1 base from J; junction bases left unmatched: 8. CDR1 and CDR2 from the germline V gene are MRHNA and SNTAGT. The length of the CDR3 is 15 residues. Written as DNA, the CDR3 is TGTGCCAGCAGACTAAACCAGGGGGATAACTATGGCTACACCTTC. Amino acid sequence: CASRLNQGDNYGYTF.

The CDR3 sequence is CASTEINGGWNTEAFF. The CDR3 region has the DNA TGTGCCAGCACGGAAATAAACGGGGGGTGGAACACTGAAGCTTTCTTT. The chain uses TRBV5-6 and TRBJ1-1; perhaps TRBD1 as D (5 bases). V lost 6 bases, J lost 1 base, and 19 bases lay in between. The CDR3 spans 16 residues. In germline, CDR1 is SGHDT, CDR2 YYEEEE. Together with reference TRBV5-6 and TRBJ1-1, the CDR3 gives the full variable domain: DAGVTQSPTHLIKTRGQQVTLRCSPKSGHDTVSWYQQALGQGPQFIFQYYEEEERQRGNFPDRFSGHQFPNYSSELNVNALLLGDSALYLCASTEINGGWNTEAFFGQGTRLTVV.

The chain is built from TRBV28 and TRBJ2-1; 10 bases are shared with TRBD1. Germline V lookup: CDR1 MDHEN, CDR2 SYDVKM. The CDR3 sequence is 15 residues long. Germline trimming cut 5 bases from V and 7 bases from J; bases unmatched to any gene: 8. CDR3 coding DNA: TGTGCCAGCAGTGATCCGGGACAGGGGAAGAATGAGCAGTTCTTC. It codes for CASSDPGQGKNEQFF.

V usage is TRBV7-9 and J usage is TRBJ2-7, with 9 bases lining up with TRBD1. The CDR3 sequence is 14 residues long. Losses at the gene ends were 3 bases for V and 3 bases for J; bases not matched to a gene: 3. CDR1 and CDR2 (germline): SEHNR, FQNEAQ (reference sequence). The CDR3 DNA is TGTGCCAGCAGCTTGGGGACAGGGATCTACGAGCAGTACTTC. Translation: CASSLGTGIYEQYF.

The chain has TRBV11-1 and TRBJ2-5, with TRBD2 matching over 9 bases. Germline V gives CDR1 SGHAT, CDR2 FQDESV (reference sequence). CDR3 length: 15 amino acids. V trimming: 1 base; J trimming: 5 bases; junction bases outside the gene matches: 5. Written as DNA, the CDR3 is TGTGCCAGCAGCTTAGAAGGCGGGGGGGGCGAGACCCAGTACTTC. Its translation is CASSLEGGGGETQYF.

DNA for the CDR3: TGTGCCAGCAGTTCTCCGCCAGCGGCCCAGTACTTC. This sequence encodes CASSSPPAAQYF. The gene calls are TRBV27 and TRBJ2-5; D is possibly TRBD2 (5 bases). Germline CDR1 and CDR2: MNHEY and SMNVEV (reference sequence). The V end was cut by 4 bases, the J end by 9 bases, with 12 bases between. The CDR3 loop spans 12 amino acids.

This clone was detected only a few times. Other nucleotide sequences in the sample specify the same CDR3. V usage is TRBV2 and J usage is TRBJ2-7; 10 bases map to TRBD1. The germline CDR1 and CDR2 sequences are SNHLY and FYNNEI. The CDR3 consists of 14 residues. Trimming cost V 3 bases and J 4 bases; bases outside gene matches: 3. CDR3 sequence (DNA): TGTGCCAGCAGTGACCGGGACAGGGGATACGAGCAGTACTTC. Translating it yields CASSDRDRGYEQYF.